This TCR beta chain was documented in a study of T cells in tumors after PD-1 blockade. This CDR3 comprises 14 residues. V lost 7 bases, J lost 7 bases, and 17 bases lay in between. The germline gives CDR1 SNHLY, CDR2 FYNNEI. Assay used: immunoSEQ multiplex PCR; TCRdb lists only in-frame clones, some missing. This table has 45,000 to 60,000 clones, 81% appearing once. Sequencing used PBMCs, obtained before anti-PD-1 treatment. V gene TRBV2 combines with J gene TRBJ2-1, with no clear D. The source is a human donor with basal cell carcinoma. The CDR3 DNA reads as TGTGCCAGCATCCCTTCCATCCCCGGGAATGAGCAGTTCTTC. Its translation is CASIPSIPGNEQFF.